Below, 6 T cell receptor beta chains from the same sample are listed, as sequenced in a study of shared clonotypes between healthy human individuals. Clones were sequenced by immunoSEQ multiplex PCR, and TCRdb holds only the in-frame ones, with some missing. Of hundreds of thousands of clones in the sample, about 95% were seen once. The naive CD8 fraction comprised CD45RO-negative cells positively selected for CCR7 and excluded terminally differentiated effector memory CD45RA+ cells. Sequenced sample: naive CD8+ T cells sorted from blood. These receptors all stem from a woman aged 25 to 39 in good health.

This chain connects TRBV5-4 to TRBJ2-3; D gene ambiguous. V lost 0 bases and J 3 bases, leaving 14 bases between the germline ends. Germline CDR1 and CDR2: SGHNT and YYREEE (reference sequence). This CDR3 comprises 16 residues. The CDR3 DNA is TGTGCCAGCAGCTTGGATTTAGGGTTTATTACAGATACGCAGTATTTT. Its translation is CASSLDLGFITDTQYF.

The gene calls are TRBV28 and TRBJ2-1; the match to TRBD1 covers 11 bases. The V segment lost 4 bases and the J segment 3 bases; nucleotides outside the gene matches: 2. The CDR3 is 15 residues long. Germline CDR1 reads MDHEN; CDR2 reads SYDVKM. The CDR3 DNA reads TGTGCCAGCAGTTGGGGGACAGGGGGCTACAATGAGCAGTTCTTC. It translates to CASSWGTGGYNEQFF.

In DNA form, the CDR3 reads TGTGCCAGCAGTTACGGGGACAGTTCTAGCACAGATACGCAGTATTTT. Translating gives CASSYGDSSSTDTQYF. The genes are TRBV6-5 and TRBJ2-3; the match to TRBD1 covers 7 bases. Germline CDR1 reads MNHEY; CDR2 reads SVGAGI. The CDR3 length is 16 residues. V shed 2 bases and J 0 bases; nucleotides not matched to a gene: 5.

CDR3 loop: CASSPKNRGEAGNTIYF. In DNA, the CDR3 is TGTGCCAGCAGCCCAAAAAACAGGGGAGAGGCTGGAAACACCATATATTTT. The V and J genes are TRBV5-4 and TRBJ1-3, with 7 bases that match TRBD1. V lost 4 bases, J lost 2 bases, and 12 bases stayed unmatched. This CDR3 has 17 amino acids. Germline-derived CDR1 and CDR2 are SGHNT and YYREEE (reference sequence).

J is TRBJ2-3 and V is TRBV7-9; D gene unclear. V was pared by 5 bases and J by 5 bases, with 11 bases between. The CDR3 sequence is 13 residues long. The germline CDR1 and CDR2 sequences are SEHNR and FQNEAQ (reference sequence). The CDR3 is CASSVEWEDTQYF. The CDR3 nucleotides are TGTGCCAGCAGCGTCGAGTGGGAAGATACGCAGTATTTT.

This clone was detected once. The V gene is TRBV7-9, the J gene TRBJ1-1; D ambiguous. CDR3 length: 11 amino acids. V was shortened by 2 bases and J by 6 bases, with 4 bases between the two germline ends. Germline V gene data show CDR1 as SEHNR and CDR2 as FQNEAQ (reference sequence). CDR3 in amino acids: CASSLFPEAFF. The CDR3 nucleotides are TGTGCCAGCAGCTTATTTCCTGAAGCTTTCTTT.